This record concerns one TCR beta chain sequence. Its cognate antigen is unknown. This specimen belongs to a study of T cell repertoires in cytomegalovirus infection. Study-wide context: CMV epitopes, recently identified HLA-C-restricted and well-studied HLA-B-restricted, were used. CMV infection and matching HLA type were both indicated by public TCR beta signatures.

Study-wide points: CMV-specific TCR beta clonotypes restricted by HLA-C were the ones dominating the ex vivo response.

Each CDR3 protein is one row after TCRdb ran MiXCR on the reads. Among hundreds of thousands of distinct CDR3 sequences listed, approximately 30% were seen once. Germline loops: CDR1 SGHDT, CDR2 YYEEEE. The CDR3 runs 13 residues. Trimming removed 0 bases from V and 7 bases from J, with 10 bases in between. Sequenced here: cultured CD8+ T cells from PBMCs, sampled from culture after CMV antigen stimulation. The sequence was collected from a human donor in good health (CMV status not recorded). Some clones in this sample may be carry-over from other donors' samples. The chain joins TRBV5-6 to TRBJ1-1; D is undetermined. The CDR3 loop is CASSLAGRGEAFF. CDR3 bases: TGTGCCAGCAGCTTGGCCGGGCGAGGTGAAGCTTTCTTT.